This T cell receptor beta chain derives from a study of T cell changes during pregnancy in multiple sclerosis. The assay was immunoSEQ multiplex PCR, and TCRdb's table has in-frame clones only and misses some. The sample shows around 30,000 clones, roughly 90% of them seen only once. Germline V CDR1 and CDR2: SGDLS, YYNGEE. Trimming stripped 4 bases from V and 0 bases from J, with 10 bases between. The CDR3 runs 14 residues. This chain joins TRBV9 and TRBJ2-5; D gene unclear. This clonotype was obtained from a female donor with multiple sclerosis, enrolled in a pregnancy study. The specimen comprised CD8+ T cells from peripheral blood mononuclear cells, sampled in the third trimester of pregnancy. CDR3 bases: TGTGCCAGCAGCAATCCAACAGACCAAGAGACCCAGTACTTC. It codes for CASSNPTDQETQYF.